Sequencing of this TCR beta chain was carried out in a study of breast tumors, draining lymph nodes, adjacent tissues. Study-level results: That most tumor T cells come from lymph nodes remained unproven. Compared with basal-like, luminal-like tumors shared significantly more repertoire with nontumor tissue. Data fit most tumor T cells coming from lymph node, expanding in tumor. Tumor repertoires ranked between lymph nodes and nontumor tissue in diversity, with V and J gene preferences.

Germline V CDR1 and CDR2: LNHNV, YYDKDF (reference sequence). V lost 0 bases, J lost 7 bases, and 1 base stayed unmatched. The CDR3 runs to 15 residues. TCRdb passed the multiplex PCR reads through MiXCR, listing each CDR3 protein once. The data contain under 35,000 distinct CDR3 sequences, 60% to 80% of them seen just once; the ten biggest clones take up over 15%. In the case of this clonotype: The antigen remains unidentified.

J is TRBJ2-1 and V is TRBV15, with 12 bases identical to TRBD2. Specimen: breast tumor tissue. This clonotype was sampled from a female donor with breast cancer. Some clones in this sample may be carry-over from other donors' samples. CDR3 loop: CATSRELAGGNEQFF. The CDR3 DNA follows: TGTGCCACCAGCAGAGAACTAGCGGGAGGTAATGAGCAGTTCTTC.